The entry below gives a single T cell receptor (beta chain) sequence along with its context. Its matching antigen is unknown. The data were taken from a study of monozygotic twins with inflammatory bowel disease. For each CDR3 protein, TCRdb gives one entry from its re-call of the 5' RACE reads, without DNA. The listing records some 99,000 distinct CDR3 sequences. The germline CDR1 and CDR2 sequences are MNHNY and SVGAGI (reference sequence). The CDR3 is 12 residues long. Study-wide findings and caveats: TCRbeta inverse Simpson diversity was decreased in IBD patients versus healthy co-twins. Patient repertoires may carry noise from differing immunosuppressive treatments. Twin pairs that were concordant did not differ from discordant pairs in repertoire similarity, possibly from limited power. Cells of different T cell subtypes could not be told apart.

The V call is TRBV6-6, the J call TRBJ2-7; there is no DNA to check the TCRdb D call of TRBD1. The sequence came from a human donor with ulcerative colitis or Crohn's disease, or a healthy co-twin of an affected twin (not recorded which). Input material: blood. CDR3 in amino acids: CASSPGNEGQYF.